This paragraph reports one TCR beta chain. Its target is not known. CDR3 length: 16 amino acids. CDR1 SGHKS and CDR2 YYEKEE come from the germline V gene (reference sequence). The V end was cut by 4 bases, the J end by 4 bases, with 17 bases between. Viral peptide pools were used in the ViraFEST assay to expand antigen-specific CD4+ T cells, and sequencing came afterward. Culture lasted about 11 days before CD4+ T cell isolation. Documented for the person is a PCR-confirmed SARS-CoV-2 infection occurring between March and December 2020. Days 3 and 7 saw half the medium replaced with IL-2 medium. The data stem from a study of vaccination effects on CD4 cells after COVID-19. Background on the study: Vaccine administered to participants consisted of two doses of either BNT162b2 or mRNA-1273.

Only in-frame clones appear in the TCRdb table, and some are missing; sequencing was by immunoSEQ multiplex PCR. The sample has around 46,000 clones, around 79% seen once. Study results and caveats: Only a few convalescent patients and no early post-infection timepoints featured in the study.

V and J are TRBV5-5 and TRBJ1-4; D ambiguous. Sequenced material: CD4+ T cells from PBMCs cultured with a peptide pool, taken before COVID-19 vaccination. The sequence came from a human donor who had a prior SARS-CoV-2 infection. For the CDR3, the DNA is TGTGCCAGCAGCGGATGGGCGGGGTTAGATAATGAAAAACTGTTTTTT. Protein: CASSGWAGLDNEKLFF. The complete variable domain, with remaining parts taken from reference TRBV5-5 and TRBJ1-4, reads DAGVTQSPTHLIKTRGQQVTLRCSPISGHKSVSWYQQVLGQGPQFIFQYYEKEERGRGNFPDRFSARQFPNYSSELNVNALLLGDSALYLCASSGWAGLDNEKLFFGSGTQLSVL.